The 18 T cell receptor beta chains below all came from one sample that was sequenced in a study of blood T cell repertoires in COVID-19. Assay: immunoSEQ multiplex PCR; the TCRdb copy retains only in-frame clones and omits some. The data show tens of thousands of clones, roughly 75% seen once. Sequencing was carried out using peripheral blood. The receptor set was obtained from a human donor in a cohort sampled during active or convalescent COVID-19.

This clone appeared a few times. CDR3 DNA: TGTGCCAGCTCACTTTTGAGGTATAATGGCTACACCTTC. Translated, it gives CASSLLRYNGYTF. V usage is TRBV18 and J usage is TRBJ1-2; D call uncertain. The CDR3 extends over 13 amino acids. V was clipped by 4 bases and J by 6 bases, with 12 bases between them. Germline V gene data show CDR1 as KGHSH and CDR2 as LQKENI.

The V and J genes are TRBV11-2 and TRBJ2-3; 9 positions match TRBD1. Losses at the gene ends were 5 bases for V and 5 bases for J; bases not matched to a gene: 11. The CDR3 is 16 amino acids. Looked up from germline, CDR1 is SGHAT and CDR2 is FQNNGV. CDR3 loop: CASSRETGGSVDTQYF. The CDR3 coding sequence is TGTGCCAGCAGCCGAGAGACAGGGGGATCTGTAGATACGCAGTATTTT.

The genes are TRBV6-2 or TRBV6-3 and TRBJ1-2; the D is unclear. Trimming pared 2 bases from V and 4 bases from J, leaving 11 bases between. CDR1 MNHEY and CDR2 SVGEGT come from the germline V gene. The CDR3 is made up of 14 amino acids. CDR3 DNA: TGTGCCAGCAGTTACGCCAACTACTTCTATGGCTACACCTTC. Its protein product is CASSYANYFYGYTF.

This clone showed up just once. The gene calls are TRBV11-2 and TRBJ1-2, with 7 positions matching TRBD1. Germline CDR1 reads SGHAT; CDR2 reads FQNNGV. The CDR3 contains 16 residues. V was clipped by 2 bases and J by 4 bases; unmatched bases: 10. CDR3 coding DNA: TGTGCCAGCAGCTTATTGGCCCCGGGACAGAGCTATGGCTACACCTTC. It translates to CASSLLAPGQSYGYTF.

V usage is TRBV4-1 and J usage is TRBJ1-6; D not resolved. The CDR3 consists of 17 residues. Per germline, CDR1 MGHRA and CDR2 YSYEKL. Trimming pared 4 bases from V and 8 bases from J, leaving 21 bases between. The CDR3 spells CASSRSVPLVSDSPLHF. CDR3 DNA sequence: TGCGCCAGCAGCCGGTCCGTACCTCTCGTCTCGGATTCACCCCTCCACTTT.

The chain joins TRBV30 to TRBJ1-3, with no clear D. The germline V gene has CDR1 GTSNPN and CDR2 SVGIG (reference sequence). V shed 3 bases and J shed 7 bases, with 16 bases lying between them. The CDR3 spans 14 residues. The CDR3 nucleotides are TGTGCCTGGAGGCCAGCGGGCTCCGGGAACACCATATATTTT. This codes for CAWRPAGSGNTIYF.

Judged by abundance, this clone is medium-sized. This chain links TRBV6-6 with TRBJ2-2, with D possibly TRBD2 on 5 matching bases. The CDR3 runs 14 residues. Germline V lookup: CDR1 MNHNY, CDR2 SVGAGI (reference sequence). Trimming cost V 2 bases and J 8 bases, with 12 bases left between them. CDR3 protein: CASSYGEGTGELFF. CDR3 DNA sequence: TGTGCCAGCAGTTACGGCGAGGGAACAGGGGAGCTGTTTTTT.

This clone was counted only a few times. The chain has TRBV3-1 (or the pseudogene TRBV3-2) and TRBJ1-4; D might be TRBD1 (5 bases). The germline V gene has CDR1 LGHDT and CDR2 YNNKEL (reference sequence). The CDR3 is made up of 15 amino acids. Trimming pared 6 bases from V and 4 bases from J, leaving 15 bases between. The CDR3 sequence: CASSLTGTYNEKLFF. The CDR3 DNA reads TGTGCCAGCAGTCTCACAGGTACTTATAATGAAAAACTGTTTTTT.

The rearrangement uses TRBV5-5 and TRBJ1-1; D not certain. There are 14 residues in the CDR3. V lost 1 base and J 1 base, leaving 8 bases between the germline ends. The germline gives CDR1 SGHKS, CDR2 YYEKEE (reference sequence). CDR3 sequence (DNA): TGTGCCAGCAGCTTGTTGAGACAGAACACTGAAGCTTTCTTT. Amino acids: CASSLLRQNTEAFF.

This clone is a singleton in its sample. The V gene is TRBV5-1, the J gene TRBJ2-1, with D unresolved. The CDR3 loop spans 13 amino acids. Germline CDR1 reads SGHRS; CDR2 reads YFSETQ. Between the trimmed V and J ends, which lost 4 bases and 7 bases, there was a span of 12 bases. CDR3: CASSSRGRNEQFF. CDR3 DNA sequence: TGCGCCAGCAGCAGTCGAGGAAGGAATGAGCAGTTCTTC.

This clone is categorized as medium-sized (0.01 to 0.1%). The V call is TRBV28, the J call TRBJ2-1; unclear D gene. Per the germline V gene, CDR1 is MDHEN and CDR2 is SYDVKM. Trimming took 1 base from V and 0 from J, leaving 10 bases between them. This CDR3 has 16 residues. The chain's CDR3 is CASSLFSSSSYNEQFF. The CDR3 DNA follows: TGTGCCAGCAGTTTATTCTCCTCTAGCTCCTACAATGAGCAGTTCTTC.

This chain uses TRBV24-1 with TRBJ2-1, with 7 nucleotides matching TRBD1. This CDR3 comprises 16 residues. Germline CDR1 reads KGHDR; CDR2 reads SFDVKD. The junction had 4 bases not matched to a gene; V was cut back by 3 bases and J by 0 bases. Written as DNA, the CDR3 is TGTGCCACCAGTGATCCGGGACAGATCTCCTACAATGAGCAGTTCTTC. Amino acid sequence: CATSDPGQISYNEQFF.

This chain links TRBV30 with TRBJ2-2; 8 bases map to TRBD1. Trimming removed 6 bases from V and 3 bases from J; junction bases left unmatched: 3. The CDR3 is made up of 13 amino acids. Germline V gene data show CDR1 as GTSNPN and CDR2 as SVGIG (reference sequence). CDR3 in amino acids: CACPGQDTGELFF. The DNA of the CDR3 is TGTGCCTGCCCGGGACAGGACACCGGGGAGCTGTTTTTT.

The rearrangement uses TRBV5-4 and TRBJ2-2; 8 positions agree with TRBD2. Germline CDR1 SGHNT, CDR2 YYREEE (reference sequence). The ends lost 7 bases at V and 1 base at J; junction bases unmatched: 6. CDR3 size: 15 residues. CDR3 coding DNA: TGTGCCAGCTTACCGGGACTAGAGAACACCGGGGAGCTGTTTTTT. As protein: CASLPGLENTGELFF.

The rearrangement links TRBV5-5 to TRBJ2-5; 7 bases map to TRBD2. The J segment lost 2 bases and the V segment lost 2 bases, leaving 9 bases of the junction unmatched. Germline V gives CDR1 SGHKS, CDR2 YYEKEE (reference sequence). CDR3 length: 16 amino acids. CDR3 sequence: CASSFYPAGKQETQYF. CDR3 DNA sequence: TGTGCCAGCAGCTTTTACCCAGCGGGAAAGCAAGAGACCCAGTACTTC.

V is TRBV7-2 and J is TRBJ1-5; 7 nucleotides match TRBD1. The trim removed 5 bases at V and 4 bases at J, leaving 14 bases unmatched. The germline V gene encodes CDR1 SGHTA and CDR2 FQGNSA. The CDR3 length is 17 residues. CDR3 sequence reads: CASSVYRGAYVNQPQHF. The DNA for the CDR3 is TGTGCCAGCAGCGTCTACAGGGGCGCCTATGTTAATCAGCCCCAGCATTTT.

The sample holds a few counts of this clone. The rearrangement uses TRBV28 and TRBJ1-2, with TRBD1 as a possible D gene (5 bases). Germline values: CDR1 MDHEN, CDR2 SYDVKM. V was clipped by 6 bases and J by 8 bases, with 19 bases between them. This CDR3 comprises 14 residues. CDR3 coding DNA: TGTGCCAGCAGACCCTCCGGGGGATCAGGGGGCTACACCTTC. As protein: CASRPSGGSGGYTF.

This clone has a handful of counts. The CDR3 sequence: CASSDLASGYNEQFF. The DNA of the CDR3 is TGCGCCAGCAGTGACTTGGCTAGCGGCTACAATGAGCAGTTCTTC. The chain has TRBV10-1 and TRBJ2-1; 7 nucleotides match TRBD2. CDR1 is WNHNN and CDR2 is SYGVQD in the germline V gene (reference sequence). J gave up 3 bases and V 3 bases, and 5 bases lay outside the gene matches. The CDR3 is 15 residues long.